The TCR beta chain described here comes from a study of shared clonotypes between healthy human individuals. Findings and caveats of the study: When naive CD4 clonotypes were compared across a few donors, roughly 4.9% were shared. Researchers found naive subsets generally carried larger estimated richness than memory subsets.

Germline V CDR1 and CDR2: MNHEY, SVGAGI. Trimming removed 7 bases from V and 1 base from J, with 14 bases in between. This CDR3 has 14 residues. Samples underwent the assay at deep level. TCRdb's table, derived via immunoSEQ multiplex PCR, lists solely in-frame clones and lacks some. The table shows over a million clones, with more than 95% occurring only once. About this clone: Its antigen is unknown.

The sequencing sample was made of naive CD4+ T cells sorted from blood. Subset described: CD45RA+ positively selected. V is TRBV6-5 and J is TRBJ2-7, with no clear D. The clonotype comes from a man aged 25-45 years in good health. The CDR3 spells CASNLGWMSYEQYF. The CDR3 DNA follows: TGTGCCAGCAACCTAGGGTGGATGTCCTACGAGCAGTACTTC.